These 9 T cell receptor beta chains share one sample of origin, sequenced in a study of cytotoxic CD8 clonotypes in ibrutinib-treated CLL. Measured with immunoSEQ multiplex PCR; TCRdb has only the in-frame clones, and not every one. The table includes about 63,000 clones, roughly 70% detected once. The source was PBMCs, collected after 12 months of ibrutinib treatment. The source is a human donor with chronic lymphocytic leukemia.

The chain joins TRBV6-4 to TRBJ2-3, with 7 positions matching TRBD1. Germline V gene lookup returns CDR1 MRHNA and CDR2 SNTAGT. The CDR3 totals 14 residues. V shed 0 bases and J 4 bases; nucleotides not matched to a gene: 1. The CDR3 region is CASSDSQGADTQYF. The CDR3 nucleotides read TGTGCCAGCAGTGACTCGCAGGGGGCAGATACGCAGTATTTT.

J is TRBJ2-1 and V is TRBV5-1; the D call may be TRBD1 or TRBD2 (5 bases each). This CDR3 has 14 amino acids. V gave up 1 base and J gave up 5 bases, with 10 bases separating them. The V gene's germline CDR1 is SGHRS and CDR2 YFSETQ. The CDR3 DNA follows: TGCGCCAGCAGCTTGTCCGGGGACGACAATGAGCAGTTCTTC. Its translation is CASSLSGDDNEQFF.

This sequence joins TRBV4-2 and TRBJ2-5; D assignment may be TRBD1 or TRBD2 (5 bases each). V dropped 5 bases and J dropped 5 bases, with 15 bases sitting between them. The CDR3 totals 14 residues. Germline values: CDR1 LGHNA, CDR2 YNFKEQ. CDR3 in amino acids: CASSDPRGPETQYF. DNA for the CDR3: TGTGCCAGCAGCGACCCGAGGGGCCCGGAGACCCAGTACTTC.

The chain combines TRBV2 with TRBJ1-2; TRBD1 aligns across 8 bases. CDR1 SNHLY and CDR2 FYNNEI come from the germline V gene. V was clipped by 6 bases and J by 5 bases; unmatched bases: 5. The CDR3 contains 13 residues. CDR3 amino acids: CASSGDRPYGYTF. Written as DNA, the CDR3 is TGTGCCAGCAGCGGGGACAGGCCATATGGCTACACCTTC. Full variable domain (missing parts from reference TRBV2 and TRBJ1-2): EPEVTQTPSHQVTQMGQEVILRCVPISNHLYFYWYRQILGQKVEFLVSFYNNEISEKSEIFDDQFSVERPDGSNFTLKIRSTKLEDSAMYFCASSGDRPYGYTFGSGTRLTVV.

This chain uses TRBV18 with TRBJ1-2, with D uncertain. The CDR3 extends over 12 amino acids. Germline-derived CDR1 and CDR2 are KGHSH and LQKENI. The V and J ends lost 4 bases and 8 bases respectively, with 11 bases between them. DNA for the CDR3: TGTGCCAGCTCACAACCCGTGGGGGGCTACACCTTC. Protein product: CASSQPVGGYTF.

The gene calls are TRBV27 and TRBJ2-7; D ambiguous. The CDR3 covers 13 residues. Germline CDR1 reads MNHEY; CDR2 reads SMNVEV (reference sequence). Trimming pared 8 bases from V and 4 bases from J, leaving 15 bases between. This CDR3 reads CASGPRSSYEQYF. The CDR3 bases are TGTGCCAGCGGACCCCGGTCGTCGTACGAGCAGTACTTC.

The rearrangement joins TRBV29-1 to TRBJ2-3, with D possibly being TRBD2 (6 bases). CDR3 length equals 13 residues. V shed 5 bases and J shed 0 bases, with 9 bases lying between them. Germline CDR1 reads SQVTM; CDR2 reads ANQGSEA. The CDR3: CSVRTTSTDTQYF. The CDR3 nucleotides read TGCAGCGTTAGGACTACTAGCACAGATACGCAGTATTTT.

Only a few counts were recorded for this clone. J is TRBJ2-2 and V is TRBV10-1, with no clear D. This CDR3 spans 14 amino acids. CDR1 is WNHNN, CDR2 SYGVQD, per germline (reference sequence). V was clipped by 6 bases and J by 6 bases, with 14 bases between them. CDR3 protein: CASRERSQAGELFF. The CDR3 nucleotides read TGCGCCAGCAGGGAACGGTCGCAGGCCGGGGAGCTGTTTTTT.

The chain employs TRBV5-1 and TRBJ1-5, with 9 bases that match TRBD1. V lost 4 bases to trimming and J lost 6 bases; unmatched junction nucleotides: 8. Germline V gives CDR1 SGHRS, CDR2 YFSETQ. CDR3 length: 15 amino acids. The CDR3 nucleotides read TGCGCCAGCAGCCCCGGGACAGGGATAGGTCAGCCCCAGCATTTT. It is translated as CASSPGTGIGQPQHF.